The text below deals with one T cell receptor (beta chain). These data are taken from a study of blood T cells in healthy people across ages. The use of a sample-barcoded 5' primer and a J-beta primer mix characterized a second PCR of about 7 to 12 cycles. TCRdb passed the 5' RACE reads through MiXCR, listing each CDR3 protein once. The sample has some 1.5 million distinct CDR3 sequences, about 28% seen once. V was pared by 5 bases and J by 0 bases, with 16 bases between. CDR3 length: 16 amino acids. This sequence joins TRBV12-3 or TRBV12-4 and TRBJ1-2; D gene uncertain. Sequences were obtained from blood. The sequence came from a woman aged 25-40 years in good health. CDR3 sequence (DNA): TGTGCCAGCAGTGGTGGTACGGGGAAAACTAACTATGGCTACACCTTC. Translated, it gives CASSGGTGKTNYGYTF.